This T cell receptor (beta chain) is from a study of blood T cells in healthy people across ages. The second PCR ran about 6 to 12 cycles with a sample-barcoded 5' primer and J-beta primers. MiXCR, run by TCRdb on the 5' RACE reads, gives a single entry per CDR3 protein. The data contain 1,300,000 or so distinct CDR3 sequences, 59% of them singletons. Points on this clonotype: Antigen: not known.

Study-wide findings and caveats: Naive T cell percentage by flow cytometry tracked strongly with beta diversity.

CDR3 size: 14 residues. V was pared by 4 bases and J by 8 bases, with 15 bases between. Germline V CDR1 and CDR2: SGHKS, YYEKEE (reference sequence). Sequencing used blood. This receptor was taken from a man between 18 and 29 years old in good health. This sequence joins TRBV5-5 and TRBJ1-4, with D perhaps matching TRBD1 (5 bases). The CDR3 DNA sequence: TGTGCCAGCAGCCGAGGGGAACTAGGGGAAAAACTGTTTTTT. Residues: CASSRGELGEKLFF.